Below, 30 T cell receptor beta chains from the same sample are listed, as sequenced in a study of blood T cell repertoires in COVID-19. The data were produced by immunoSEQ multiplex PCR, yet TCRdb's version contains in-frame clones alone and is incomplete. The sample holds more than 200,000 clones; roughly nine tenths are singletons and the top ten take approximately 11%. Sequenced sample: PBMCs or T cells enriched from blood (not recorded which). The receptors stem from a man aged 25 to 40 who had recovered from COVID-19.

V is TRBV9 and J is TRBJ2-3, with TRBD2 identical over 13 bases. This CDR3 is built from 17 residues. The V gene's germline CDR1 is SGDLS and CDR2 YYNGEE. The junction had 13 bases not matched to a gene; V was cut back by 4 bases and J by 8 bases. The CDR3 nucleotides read TGTGCCAGCAGCCTAACTGGGACTAGCGGGGAGCTGGGTACGCAGTATTTT. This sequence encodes CASSLTGTSGELGTQYF.

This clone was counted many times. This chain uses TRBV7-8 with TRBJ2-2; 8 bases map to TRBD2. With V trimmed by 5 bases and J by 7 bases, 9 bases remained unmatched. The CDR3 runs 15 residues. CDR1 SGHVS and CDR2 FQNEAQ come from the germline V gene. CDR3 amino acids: CASSPRGGRGGELFF. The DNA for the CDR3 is TGTGCCAGCAGCCCACGGGGGGGGCGTGGCGGGGAGCTGTTTTTT.

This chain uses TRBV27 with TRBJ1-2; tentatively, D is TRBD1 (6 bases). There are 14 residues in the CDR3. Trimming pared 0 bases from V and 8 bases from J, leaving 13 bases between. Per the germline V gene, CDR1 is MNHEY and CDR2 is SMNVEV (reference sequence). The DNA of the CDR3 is TGTGCCAGCAGTTTATCAGTCAGGGGAAAGGGCTACACCTTC. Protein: CASSLSVRGKGYTF.

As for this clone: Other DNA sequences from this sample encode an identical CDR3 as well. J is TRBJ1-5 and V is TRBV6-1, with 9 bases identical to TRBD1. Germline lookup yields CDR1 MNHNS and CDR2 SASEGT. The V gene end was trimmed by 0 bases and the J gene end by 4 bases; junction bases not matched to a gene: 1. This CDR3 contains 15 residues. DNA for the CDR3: TGTGCCAGCAGTGAAGCAGGACAGGGGAATCAGCCCCAGCATTTT. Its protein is CASSEAGQGNQPQHF.

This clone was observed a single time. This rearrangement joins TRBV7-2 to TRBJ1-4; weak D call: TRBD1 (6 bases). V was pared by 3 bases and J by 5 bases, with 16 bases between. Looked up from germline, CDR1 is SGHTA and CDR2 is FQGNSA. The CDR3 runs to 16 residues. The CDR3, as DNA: TGTGCCAGCAGCTTTCTCCCAGGGGCCGTAAATGAAAAACTGTTTTTT. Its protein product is CASSFLPGAVNEKLFF.

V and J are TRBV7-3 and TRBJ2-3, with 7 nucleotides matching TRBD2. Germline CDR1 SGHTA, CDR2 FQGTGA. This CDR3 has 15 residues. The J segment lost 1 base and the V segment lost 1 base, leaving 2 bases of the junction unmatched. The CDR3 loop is CASSLKSGGTDTQYF. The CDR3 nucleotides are TGTGCCAGCAGCTTAAAGAGCGGGGGCACAGATACGCAGTATTTT.

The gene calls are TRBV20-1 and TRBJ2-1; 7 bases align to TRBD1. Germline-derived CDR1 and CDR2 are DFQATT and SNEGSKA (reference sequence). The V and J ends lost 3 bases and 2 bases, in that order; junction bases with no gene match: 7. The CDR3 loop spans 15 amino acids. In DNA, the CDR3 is TGCAGTGCTAGTTTCCTGGACAGGCCCTACAATGAGCAGTTCTTC. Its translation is CSASFLDRPYNEQFF.

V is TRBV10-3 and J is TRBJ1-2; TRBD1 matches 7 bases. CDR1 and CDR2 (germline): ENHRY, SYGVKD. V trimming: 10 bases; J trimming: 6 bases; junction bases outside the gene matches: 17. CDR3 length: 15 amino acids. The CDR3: CATRQTPITGDGYTF. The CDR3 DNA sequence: TGTGCCACCCGCCAAACACCCATTACAGGGGATGGCTACACCTTC.

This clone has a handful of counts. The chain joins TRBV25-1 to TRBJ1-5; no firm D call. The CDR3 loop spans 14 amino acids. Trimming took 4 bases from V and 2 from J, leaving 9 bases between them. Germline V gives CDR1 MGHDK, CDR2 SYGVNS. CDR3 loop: CASSANTGNQPQHF. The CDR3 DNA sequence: TGTGCCAGCAGTGCAAATACAGGCAATCAGCCCCAGCATTTT. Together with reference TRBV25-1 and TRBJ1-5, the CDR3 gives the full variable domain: EADIYQTPRYLVIGTGKKITLECSQTMGHDKMYWYQQDPGMELHLIHYSYGVNSTEKGDLSSESTVSRIRTEHFPLTLESARPSHTSQYLCASSANTGNQPQHFGDGTRLSIL.

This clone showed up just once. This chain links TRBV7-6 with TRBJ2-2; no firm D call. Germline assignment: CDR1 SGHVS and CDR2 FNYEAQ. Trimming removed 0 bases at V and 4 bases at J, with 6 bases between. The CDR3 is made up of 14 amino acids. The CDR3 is CASSLAVSTGELFF. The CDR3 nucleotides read TGTGCCAGCAGCTTAGCCGTTTCCACCGGGGAGCTGTTTTTT.

The CDR3 DNA reads TGTGCCAGCAGCACCCGGACTAGCTACGAGCAGTACTTC. Protein sequence: CASSTRTSYEQYF. This chain connects TRBV5-4 to TRBJ2-7, with 7 bases that match TRBD2. Per germline, CDR1 SGHNT and CDR2 YYREEE (reference sequence). The CDR3 loop spans 13 amino acids. Trimming took 4 bases from V and 3 from J; bases not matched to a gene: 4. Full variable domain (missing parts from reference TRBV5-4 and TRBJ2-7): ETGVTQSPTHLIKTRGQQVTLRCSSQSGHNTVSWYQQALGQGPQFIFQYYREEENGRGNFPPRFSGLQFPNYSSELNVNALELDDSALYLCASSTRTSYEQYFGPGTRLTVT.

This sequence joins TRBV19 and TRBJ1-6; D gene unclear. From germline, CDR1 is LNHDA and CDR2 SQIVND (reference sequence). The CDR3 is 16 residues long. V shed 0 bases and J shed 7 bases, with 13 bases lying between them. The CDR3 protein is CASSIDRTGGNSPLHF. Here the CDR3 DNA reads TGTGCCAGTAGTATAGACAGGACTGGAGGGAATTCACCCCTCCACTTT.

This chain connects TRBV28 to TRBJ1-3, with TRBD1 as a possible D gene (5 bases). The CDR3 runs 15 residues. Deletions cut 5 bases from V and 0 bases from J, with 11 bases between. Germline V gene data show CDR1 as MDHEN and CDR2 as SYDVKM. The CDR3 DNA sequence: TGTGCCAGCAGTACCCCGGGACTCTCTGGAAACACCATATATTTT. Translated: CASSTPGLSGNTIYF.

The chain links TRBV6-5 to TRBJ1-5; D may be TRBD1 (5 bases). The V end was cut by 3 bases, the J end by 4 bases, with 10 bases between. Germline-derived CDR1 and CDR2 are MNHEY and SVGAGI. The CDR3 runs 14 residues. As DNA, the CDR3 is TGTGCCAGCAGTTATGGGGCAGGGAATCAGCCCCAGCATTTT. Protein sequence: CASSYGAGNQPQHF.

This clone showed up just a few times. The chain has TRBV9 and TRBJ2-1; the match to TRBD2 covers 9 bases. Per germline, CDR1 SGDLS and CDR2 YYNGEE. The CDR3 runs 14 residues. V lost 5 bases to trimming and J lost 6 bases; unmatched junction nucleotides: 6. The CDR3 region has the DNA TGTGCCAGCAGAAAGGGACTAGCAATCAATGAGCAGTTCTTC. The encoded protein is CASRKGLAINEQFF.

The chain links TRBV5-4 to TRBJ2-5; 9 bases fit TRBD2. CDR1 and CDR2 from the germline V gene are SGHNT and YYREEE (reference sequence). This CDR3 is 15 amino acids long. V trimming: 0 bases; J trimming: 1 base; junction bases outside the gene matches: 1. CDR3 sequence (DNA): TGTGCCAGCAGCTTGGAGCGGGGGGTCCAAGAGACCCAGTACTTC. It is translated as CASSLERGVQETQYF.

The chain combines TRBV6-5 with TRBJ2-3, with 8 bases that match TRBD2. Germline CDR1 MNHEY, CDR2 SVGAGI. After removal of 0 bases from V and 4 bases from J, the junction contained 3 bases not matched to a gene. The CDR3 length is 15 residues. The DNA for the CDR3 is TGTGCCAGCAGTTACTCCGGACTAGCATCAGATACGCAGTATTTT. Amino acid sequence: CASSYSGLASDTQYF.

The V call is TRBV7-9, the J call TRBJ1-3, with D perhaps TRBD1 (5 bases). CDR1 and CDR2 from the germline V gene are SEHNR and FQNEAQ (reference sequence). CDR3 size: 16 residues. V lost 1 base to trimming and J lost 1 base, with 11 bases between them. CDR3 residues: CASSLVAGMSGNTIYF. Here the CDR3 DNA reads TGTGCCAGCAGCTTAGTGGCAGGGATGTCTGGAAACACCATATATTTT.

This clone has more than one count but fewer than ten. The CDR3 region has the DNA TGTGCCAGCAGCCCGACCCTAGCGATTTACACAGATACGCAGTATTTT. This encodes CASSPTLAIYTDTQYF. V gene TRBV9 combines with J gene TRBJ2-3, with D perhaps matching TRBD2 (6 bases). Germline assignment: CDR1 SGDLS and CDR2 YYNGEE. The CDR3 is 16 amino acids. V gave up 4 bases and J gave up 2 bases, with 17 bases separating them.

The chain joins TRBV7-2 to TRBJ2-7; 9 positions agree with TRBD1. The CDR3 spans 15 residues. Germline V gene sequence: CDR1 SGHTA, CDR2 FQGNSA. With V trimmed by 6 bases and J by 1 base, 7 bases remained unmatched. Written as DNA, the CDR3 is TGTGCCAGCAGTACCGGGACAGGGCCATCCTACGAGCAGTACTTC. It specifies CASSTGTGPSYEQYF. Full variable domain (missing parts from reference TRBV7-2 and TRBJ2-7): GAGVSQSPSNKVTEKGKDVELRCDPISGHTALYWYRQSLGQGLEFLIYFQGNSAPDKSGLPSDRFSAERTGGSVSTLTIQRTQQEDSAVYLCASSTGTGPSYEQYFGPGTRLTVT.

CDR3 sequence (DNA): TGCGCCAGCAGCCCCCCCCGGGACAGGGGGGGCAATCAGCCCCAGCATTTT. Translating gives CASSPPRDRGGNQPQHF. J is TRBJ1-5 and V is TRBV4-1; TRBD1 matches at 11 bases. J gave up 2 bases and V 4 bases, and 7 bases lay outside the gene matches. This CDR3 has 17 amino acids. Germline V CDR1 and CDR2: MGHRA, YSYEKL.

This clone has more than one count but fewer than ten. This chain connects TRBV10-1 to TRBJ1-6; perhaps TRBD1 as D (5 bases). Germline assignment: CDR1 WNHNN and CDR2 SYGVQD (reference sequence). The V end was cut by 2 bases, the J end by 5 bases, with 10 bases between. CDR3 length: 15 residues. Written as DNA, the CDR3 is TGCGCCAGCAGTGAGGCGACAGCGAATAATTCACCCCTCCACTTT. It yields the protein CASSEATANNSPLHF.

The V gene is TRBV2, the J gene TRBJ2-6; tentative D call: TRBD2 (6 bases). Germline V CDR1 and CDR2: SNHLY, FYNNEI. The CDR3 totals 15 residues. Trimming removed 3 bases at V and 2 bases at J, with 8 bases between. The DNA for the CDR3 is TGTGCCAGCAGTGATTCGGGAGCTGGGGCCAACGTCCTGACTTTC. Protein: CASSDSGAGANVLTF.

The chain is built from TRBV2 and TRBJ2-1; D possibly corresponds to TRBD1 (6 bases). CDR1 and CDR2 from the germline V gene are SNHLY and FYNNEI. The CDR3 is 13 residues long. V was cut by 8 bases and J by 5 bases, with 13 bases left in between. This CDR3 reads CASRQVLNNEQFF. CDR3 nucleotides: TGTGCCAGCCGACAGGTTTTAAACAATGAGCAGTTCTTC.

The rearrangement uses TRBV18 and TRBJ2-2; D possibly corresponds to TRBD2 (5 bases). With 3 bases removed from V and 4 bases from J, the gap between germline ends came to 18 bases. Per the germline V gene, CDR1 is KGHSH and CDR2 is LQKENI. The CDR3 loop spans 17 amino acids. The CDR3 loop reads CASSPTRKGDGTGELFF. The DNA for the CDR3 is TGTGCCAGCTCACCCACTCGGAAGGGAGACGGCACCGGGGAGCTGTTTTTT.

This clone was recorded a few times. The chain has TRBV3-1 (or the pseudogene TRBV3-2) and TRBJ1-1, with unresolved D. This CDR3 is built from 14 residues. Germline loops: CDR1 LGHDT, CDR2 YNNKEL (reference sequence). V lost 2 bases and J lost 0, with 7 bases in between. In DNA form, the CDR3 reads TGTGCCAGCAGCCAATTACAAATGAACACTGAAGCTTTCTTT. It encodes CASSQLQMNTEAFF.

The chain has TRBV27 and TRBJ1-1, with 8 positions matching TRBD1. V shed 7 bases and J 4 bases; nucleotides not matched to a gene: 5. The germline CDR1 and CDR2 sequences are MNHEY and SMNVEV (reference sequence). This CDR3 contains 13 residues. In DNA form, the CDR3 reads TGTGCCAGCAAGGACAGGGACCTCACTGAAGCTTTCTTT. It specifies CASKDRDLTEAFF.

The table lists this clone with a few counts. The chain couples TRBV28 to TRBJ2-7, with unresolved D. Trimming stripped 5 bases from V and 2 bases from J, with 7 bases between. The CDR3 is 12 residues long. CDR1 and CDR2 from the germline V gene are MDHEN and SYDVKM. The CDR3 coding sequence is TGTGCCAGCAGTACAATCACCTACGAGCAGTACTTC. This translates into CASSTITYEQYF.

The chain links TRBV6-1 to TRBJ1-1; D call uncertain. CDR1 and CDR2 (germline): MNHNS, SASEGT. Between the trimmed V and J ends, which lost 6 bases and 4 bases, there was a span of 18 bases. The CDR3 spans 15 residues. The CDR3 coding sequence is TGTGCCAGCAGCTCCAACCCGCTTCGAGGCACTGAAGCTTTCTTT. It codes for CASSSNPLRGTEAFF.

CDR3 residues: CASSLDPSGRGNEQFF. The CDR3, as DNA: TGCGCCAGCAGCTTGGATCCTAGCGGGAGAGGGAATGAGCAGTTCTTC. The chain has TRBV5-1 and TRBJ2-1; TRBD2 agrees at 10 bases. The J segment lost 7 bases and the V segment lost 0 bases, leaving 7 bases of the junction unmatched. Germline V gene lookup returns CDR1 SGHRS and CDR2 YFSETQ. The CDR3 is made up of 16 amino acids.